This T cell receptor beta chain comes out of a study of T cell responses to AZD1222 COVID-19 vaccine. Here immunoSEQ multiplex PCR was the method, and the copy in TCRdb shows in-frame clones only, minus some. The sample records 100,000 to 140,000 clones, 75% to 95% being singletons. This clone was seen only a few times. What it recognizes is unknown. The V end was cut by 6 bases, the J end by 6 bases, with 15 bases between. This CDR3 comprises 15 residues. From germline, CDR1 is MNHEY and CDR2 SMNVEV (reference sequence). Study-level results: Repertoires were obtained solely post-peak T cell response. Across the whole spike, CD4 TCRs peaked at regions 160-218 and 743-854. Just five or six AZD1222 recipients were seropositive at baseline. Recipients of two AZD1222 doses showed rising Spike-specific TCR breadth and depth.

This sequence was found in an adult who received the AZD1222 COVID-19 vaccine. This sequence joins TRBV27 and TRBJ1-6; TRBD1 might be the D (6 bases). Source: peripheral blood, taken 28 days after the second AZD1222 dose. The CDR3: CASRTIGQLNSPLHF. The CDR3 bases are TGTGCCAGCAGGACTATAGGACAGCTTAATTCACCCCTCCACTTT.